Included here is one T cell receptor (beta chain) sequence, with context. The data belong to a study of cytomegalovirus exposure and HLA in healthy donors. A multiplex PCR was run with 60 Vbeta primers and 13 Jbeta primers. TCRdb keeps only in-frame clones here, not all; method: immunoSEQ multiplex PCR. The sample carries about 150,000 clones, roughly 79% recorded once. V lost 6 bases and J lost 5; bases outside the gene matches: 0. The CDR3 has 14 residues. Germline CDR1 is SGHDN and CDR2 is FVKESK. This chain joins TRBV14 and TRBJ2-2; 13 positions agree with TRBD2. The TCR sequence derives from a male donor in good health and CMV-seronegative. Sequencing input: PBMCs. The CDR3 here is CASRGLAGTGELFF. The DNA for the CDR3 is TGTGCCAGCAGGGGACTAGCGGGGACCGGGGAGCTGTTTTTT.